This entry lists 11 T cell receptor beta chains sequenced from one sample in a study of blood T cell repertoires in COVID-19. Clones were sequenced by immunoSEQ multiplex PCR, and TCRdb holds only the in-frame ones, with some missing. The repertoire consists of about 480,000 clones, with approximately 87% occurring once and the leading ten covering 1.5% to 2%. The sequenced material came from PBMCs or T cells enriched from blood (not recorded which). These receptors all stem from a woman in her forties who had recovered from COVID-19.

J is TRBJ1-1 and V is TRBV6-4, with TRBD1 matching 7 bases. With V trimmed by 6 bases and J by 3 bases, 4 bases remained unmatched. Germline V CDR1 and CDR2: MRHNA, SNTAGT. This CDR3 region has 13 residues. This CDR3 is CASRSQGDTEAFF. The CDR3, as DNA: TGTGCCAGCAGGTCCCAGGGGGACACTGAAGCTTTCTTT.

The chain couples TRBV4-1 to TRBJ1-2; maybe TRBD1 (6 bases). The germline V gene has CDR1 MGHRA and CDR2 YSYEKL. The V and J ends lost 4 bases and 2 bases respectively, with 23 bases between them. The CDR3 covers 18 residues. CDR3 protein: CASSLIPRDTNPNYGYTF. The CDR3, as DNA: TGCGCCAGCAGCCTCATCCCCCGGGACACGAATCCCAACTATGGCTACACCTTC.

The chain employs TRBV29-1 and TRBJ2-1; 14 nucleotides align to TRBD2. Germline CDR1 reads SQVTM; CDR2 reads ANQGSEA. The CDR3 length is 17 residues. Unmatched junction bases numbered 8, after V lost 5 bases and J lost 2 bases. DNA for the CDR3: TGCAGCGTTACCCGGACTAGCGGGAGGAGGGCCTACAATGAGCAGTTCTTC. Protein sequence: CSVTRTSGRRAYNEQFF.

The chain carries TRBV5-5 and TRBJ2-1, with 12 bases identical to TRBD2. CDR1 and CDR2 from the germline V gene are SGHKS and YYEKEE (reference sequence). This CDR3 is built from 15 residues. V shed 0 bases, J shed 8 bases, and the junction held 3 bases outside the gene matches. The CDR3 nucleotides read TGTGCCAGCAGCTTGGCCACTAGCGGGGGGTATGAGCAGTTCTTC. This encodes CASSLATSGGYEQFF.

Here the CDR3 DNA reads TGTGCCAGCAGCAAAGTAGACGTAACATGGGCCCCACCTGGTATTCGAACCGGGGAGCTGTTTTTT. This sequence encodes CASSKVDVTWAPPGIRTGELFF. J is TRBJ2-2 and V is TRBV21-1; the table's D call, TRBD1, was not checked against the DNA. TRBV21-1 is recorded as a pseudogene. The CDR3 has 22 residues.

This rearrangement joins TRBV10-1 to TRBJ1-6; tentative D call: TRBD1 (5 bases). The V end lost 10 bases, the J end lost 11 bases, and 21 bases lay between the germline ends. This CDR3 contains 14 residues. Looked up from germline, CDR1 is WNHNN and CDR2 is SYGVQD (reference sequence). CDR3 nucleotides: TGCGCCACCTCTCCGTGGGGGGAAGGAACACCCCTCCACTTT. Encoded protein: CATSPWGEGTPLHF.

This clone occurred once. This chain uses TRBV4-3 with TRBJ2-5; the D gene is possibly TRBD2 (6 bases). This CDR3 region has 15 residues. Trimming pared 1 base from V and 9 bases from J, leaving 18 bases between. The germline V gene encodes CDR1 LGHNA and CDR2 YSLEER. CDR3 residues: CASSQAGGIPMAQYF. Written as DNA, the CDR3 is TGCGCCAGCAGCCAAGCTGGGGGGATCCCAATGGCCCAGTACTTC.

The chain employs TRBV14 and TRBJ1-1; TRBD1 matches at 10 bases. This CDR3 spans 14 amino acids. Germline V CDR1 and CDR2: SGHDN, FVKESK. The V segment lost 4 bases and the J segment 8 bases; nucleotides outside the gene matches: 7. Written as DNA, the CDR3 is TGTGCCAGCAGCCCAGACAGGGGGCTTGGCGAAGCTTTCTTT. Translated: CASSPDRGLGEAFF. Filled out from reference TRBV14 and TRBJ1-1, the complete variable domain reads EAGVTQFPSHSVIEKGQTVTLRCDPISGHDNLYWYRRVMGKEIKFLLHFVKESKQDESGMPNNRFLAERTGGTYSTLKVQPAELEDSGVYFCASSPDRGLGEAFFGQGTRLTVV.

This chain links TRBV28 with TRBJ1-2; TRBD1 matches at 8 bases. Germline trimming cut 6 bases from V and 4 bases from J; bases unmatched to any gene: 10. CDR3 length equals 15 residues. Germline CDR1 is MDHEN and CDR2 is SYDVKM. The CDR3 DNA reads TGTGCCAGCAGCCCCGCCCCAGGGGGCACCTATGGCTACACCTTC. It codes for CASSPAPGGTYGYTF.

J is TRBJ1-3 and V is TRBV5-6; D call uncertain. Germline CDR1 and CDR2: SGHDT and YYEEEE. The germline V and J ends were trimmed by 3 bases and 2 bases, with 12 bases remaining between them. There are 15 residues in the CDR3. The CDR3 loop reads CASSYRGGTGNTIYF. CDR3 nucleotide sequence: TGTGCCAGCAGCTACAGAGGAGGCACTGGAAACACCATATATTTT.

The chain joins TRBV9 to TRBJ2-2; D is undetermined. This CDR3 spans 17 amino acids. The V gene lost 0 bases and the J gene lost 3 bases, with 15 bases spanning the gap. The germline V gene has CDR1 SGDLS and CDR2 YYNGEE. The CDR3 bases are TGTGCCAGCAGCGTAGTGAGTTCCCCCGAAGACACCGGGGAGCTGTTTTTT. Amino acids: CASSVVSSPEDTGELFF.